The 8 T cell receptor beta chains below come from one sample, sequenced in a study of shared clonotypes between healthy human individuals. The repertoire was sequenced with immunoSEQ multiplex PCR; TCRdb's copy has only in-frame clones and lacks some. The sample comprises millions of clones, just over 90% of which are singletons, and over 1.5% rests with the top ten. Terminally differentiated effector memory CD45RA+ cells were left out of the naive CD8 fraction, which was CD45RO-negative and positively selected for CCR7. The sequenced material came from naive CD8+ T cells from PBMCs. These receptor sequences come from a young man in good health. Some clones in this sample may be carry-over from other donors' samples.

The gene calls are TRBV4-2 and TRBJ2-2; no definite D call. Germline assignment: CDR1 LGHNA and CDR2 YNFKEQ. V was pared by 1 base and J by 6 bases, with 12 bases between. The CDR3 has 15 residues. CDR3 in amino acids: CASSQVEGSSGELFF. The CDR3 DNA is TGTGCCAGCAGCCAAGTAGAAGGATCTTCCGGGGAGCTGTTTTTT.

The V gene is TRBV27, the J gene TRBJ1-1; D not certain. V was cut by 4 bases and J by 5 bases, with 11 bases left in between. Germline CDR1 reads MNHEY; CDR2 reads SMNVEV (reference sequence). The CDR3 contains 13 residues. Here the CDR3 DNA reads TGTGCCAGCAGTTACGAGGGAGGGACTGAAGCTTTCTTT. It encodes CASSYEGGTEAFF.

V is TRBV12-1 and J is TRBJ2-7. TRBV12-1 is assigned pseudogene status. The CDR3 is 10 residues long. CDR3 loop: CASSPYEQYF. DNA for the CDR3: TGTGCCAGCAGCCCCTACGAGCAGTACTTC.

About this clone itself: Other DNA sequences in this sample translate to the same CDR3. The V gene is TRBV27, the J gene TRBJ2-7; D not certain. Trimming cost V 4 bases and J 0 bases, with 4 bases left between them. In germline, CDR1 is MNHEY, CDR2 SMNVEV (reference sequence). This CDR3 spans 12 amino acids. In DNA form, the CDR3 reads TGTGCCAGCAGTTCCCTCTCCTACGAGCAGTACTTC. This sequence encodes CASSSLSYEQYF.

This sequence joins TRBV7-9 and TRBJ2-1; D perhaps matches TRBD2 (5 bases). The V gene's germline CDR1 is SEHNR and CDR2 FQNEAQ (reference sequence). V lost 3 bases and J lost 7, with 19 bases in between. The CDR3 covers 16 residues. CDR3 region: CASSLPRLGRGNEQFF. CDR3 sequence (DNA): TGTGCCAGCAGCTTGCCCCGCCTAGGTCGAGGGAATGAGCAGTTCTTC.

The V gene is TRBV18, the J gene TRBJ2-2; 9 bases align to TRBD1. Germline CDR1 reads KGHSH; CDR2 reads LQKENI. With V trimmed by 0 bases and J by 6 bases, 17 bases remained unmatched. The CDR3 is made up of 20 amino acids. The CDR3 reads CASSPPTLRWGQGYSGELFF. In nucleotides, the CDR3 is TGTGCCAGCTCACCACCGACCCTCAGGTGGGGACAGGGATATTCCGGGGAGCTGTTTTTT. The full variable domain, in which reference TRBV18 and TRBJ2-2 provide the parts outside the CDR3, is NAGVMQNPRHLVRRRGQEARLRCSPMKGHSHVYWYRQLPEEGLKFMVYLQKENIIDESGMPKERFSAEFPKEGPSILRIQQVVRGDSAAYFCASSPPTLRWGQGYSGELFFGEGSRLTVL.

This clone has only a few counts. This chain links TRBV28 with TRBJ1-5, with D maybe TRBD1 (6 bases). The CDR3 runs 15 residues. Germline CDR1 reads MDHEN; CDR2 reads SYDVKM. With 2 bases removed from V and 2 bases from J, the gap between germline ends came to 10 bases. CDR3 protein: CASSLPGEGNQPQHF. The CDR3 DNA is TGTGCCAGCAGTTTACCAGGGGAGGGCAATCAGCCCCAGCATTTT.

The chain is built from TRBV19 and TRBJ2-5; 8 bases align to TRBD1. The V segment lost 3 bases and the J segment 2 bases; nucleotides outside the gene matches: 5. The length of the CDR3 is 15 residues. Germline loops: CDR1 LNHDA, CDR2 SQIVND (reference sequence). The CDR3 DNA is TGTGCCAGTAGTATCGGACAGGGAAGGCAAGAGACCCAGTACTTC. It specifies CASSIGQGRQETQYF.